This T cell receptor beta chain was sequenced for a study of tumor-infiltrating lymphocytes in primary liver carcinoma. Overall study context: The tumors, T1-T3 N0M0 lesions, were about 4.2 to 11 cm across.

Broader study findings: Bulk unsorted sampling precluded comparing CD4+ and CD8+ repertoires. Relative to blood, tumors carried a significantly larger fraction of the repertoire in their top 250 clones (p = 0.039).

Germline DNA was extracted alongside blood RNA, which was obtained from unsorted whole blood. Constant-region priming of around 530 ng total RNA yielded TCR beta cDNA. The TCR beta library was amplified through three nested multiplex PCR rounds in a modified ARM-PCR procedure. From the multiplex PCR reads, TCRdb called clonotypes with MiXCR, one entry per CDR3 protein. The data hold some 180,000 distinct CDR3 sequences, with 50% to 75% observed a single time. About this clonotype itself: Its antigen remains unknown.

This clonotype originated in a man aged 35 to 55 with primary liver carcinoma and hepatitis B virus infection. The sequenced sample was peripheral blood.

CDR3 protein: CSARDQGGLGYTF. CDR3 DNA: TGCAGTGCTAGAGATCAAGGGGGCTTGGGCTACACCTTC. The chain recombines TRBV20-1 with TRBJ1-2; 7 positions match TRBD1. Per the germline V gene, CDR1 is DFQATT and CDR2 is SNEGSKA (reference sequence). J was trimmed by 8 bases and V by 0 bases; bases with no gene match: 6. The CDR3 is 13 residues long.